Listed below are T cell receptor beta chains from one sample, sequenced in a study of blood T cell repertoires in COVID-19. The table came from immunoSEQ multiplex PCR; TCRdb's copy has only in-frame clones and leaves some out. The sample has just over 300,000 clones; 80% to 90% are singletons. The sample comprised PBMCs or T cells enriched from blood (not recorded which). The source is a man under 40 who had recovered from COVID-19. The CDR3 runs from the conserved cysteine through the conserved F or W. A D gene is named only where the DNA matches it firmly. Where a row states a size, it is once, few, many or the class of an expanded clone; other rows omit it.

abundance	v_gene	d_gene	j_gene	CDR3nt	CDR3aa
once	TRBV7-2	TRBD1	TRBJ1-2	TGTGCCAGCAGCCCCGACAGGGCCGGCTATGGCTACACCTTC	CASSPDRAGYGYTF
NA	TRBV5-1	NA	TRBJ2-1	TGCGCCAGCAGCTTGGAAGGGGGTTACAATGAGCAGTTCTTC	CASSLEGGYNEQFF
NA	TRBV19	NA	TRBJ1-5	TGTGCCAGTAGCAACAGGGAGAACAATCAGCCCCAGCATTTT	CASSNRENNQPQHF
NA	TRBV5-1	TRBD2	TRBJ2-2	TGCGCCAGCAGCTTACGACTAGCGGACACCGGGGAGCTGTTTTTT	CASSLRLADTGELFF
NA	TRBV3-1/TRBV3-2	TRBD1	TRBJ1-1	TGTGCCAGCAGCCAAGTCAGGGGGTACACTGAAGCTTTCTTT	CASSQVRGYTEAFF
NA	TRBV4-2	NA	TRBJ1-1	TGTGCCAGCAGTCCCTCGGGGGGGGTGTTGGACACTGAAGCTTTCTTT	CASSPSGGVLDTEAFF
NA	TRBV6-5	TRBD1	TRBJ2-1	TGTGCCAGCAGCCGGGACAGGGCAAACAATGAGCAGTTCTTC	CASSRDRANNEQFF
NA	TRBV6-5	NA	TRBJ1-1	TGTGCCAGCAGGGGAAAACAGGGAATTACTGAAGCTTTCTTT	CASRGKQGITEAFF
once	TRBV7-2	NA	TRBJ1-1	TGTGCCAGCAGCTTACGACAGAACACTGAAGCTTTCTTT	CASSLRQNTEAFF
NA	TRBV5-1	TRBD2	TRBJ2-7	TGCGCCAGCAGCACGGCAACTAGCGGGGTCTCCTACGAGCAGTACTTC	CASSTATSGVSYEQYF
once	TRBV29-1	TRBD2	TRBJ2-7	TGCAGCGTTGGACTAGCGGCCAGCTACGAGCAGTACTTC	CSVGLAASYEQYF
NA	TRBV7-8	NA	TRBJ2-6	TGTGCCAGCAGCTTAGTATCGGTAACTTCCTCTGGGGCCAACGTCCTGACTTTC	CASSLVSVTSSGANVLTF
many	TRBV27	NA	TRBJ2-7	TGTGCCAGCAGTTTGGCAGGGTCCACCGAGCAGTACTTC	CASSLAGSTEQYF
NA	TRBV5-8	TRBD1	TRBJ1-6	TGTGCCAGCAGCTTGGGGACAGGGGTAGTGTCACCCCTCCACTTT	CASSLGTGVVSPLHF
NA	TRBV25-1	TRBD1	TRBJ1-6	TGTGCCAGCAGTTTGAACAGGGACAGTTCACCCCTCCACTTT	CASSLNRDSSPLHF